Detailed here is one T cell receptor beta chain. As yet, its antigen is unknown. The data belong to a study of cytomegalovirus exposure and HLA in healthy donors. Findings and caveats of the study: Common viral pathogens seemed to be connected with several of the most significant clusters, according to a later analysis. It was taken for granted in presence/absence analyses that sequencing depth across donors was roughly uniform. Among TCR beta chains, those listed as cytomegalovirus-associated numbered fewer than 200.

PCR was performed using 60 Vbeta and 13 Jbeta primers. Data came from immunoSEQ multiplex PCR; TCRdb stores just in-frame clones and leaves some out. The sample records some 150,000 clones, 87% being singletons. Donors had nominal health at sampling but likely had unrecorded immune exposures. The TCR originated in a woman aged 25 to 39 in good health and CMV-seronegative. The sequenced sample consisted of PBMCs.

CDR3 coding DNA: TGCGCCAGCAGTTCTAGGACAGGGGGCACCGGGGAGCTGTTTTTT. Amino acid sequence: CASSSRTGGTGELFF. The chain carries TRBV5-1 and TRBJ2-2, with TRBD1 identical over 10 bases. Germline lookup yields CDR1 SGHRS and CDR2 YFSETQ. The junction had 5 bases not matched to a gene; V was cut back by 5 bases and J by 4 bases. This CDR3 has 15 amino acids.